This entry is about one T cell receptor (beta chain). Its antigen is unidentified. Researchers ran the PCR with 60 Vbeta and 13 Jbeta primers. Only in-frame clones appear in the TCRdb table, and some are missing; sequencing was by immunoSEQ multiplex PCR. The table lists 150,000 to 200,000 clones, 60% to 80% of them singletons. The data are from a study of cytomegalovirus exposure and HLA in healthy donors. Study-wide context: Counted in an early data release were approximately 85 million unique TCRs from HLA-typed donors.

Findings of the study overall: In a later analysis, fewer than 20,000 TCR beta sequences were associated with HLA alleles at 0.05 false discovery rate.

Germline V gives CDR1 MNHEY, CDR2 SVGAGI. The CDR3 sequence is 15 residues long. With V trimmed by 3 bases and J by 2 bases, 6 bases remained unmatched. The receptor's source is a woman aged 40 to 50 in good health and CMV-seronegative. The rearrangement links TRBV6-5 to TRBJ1-2; 7 bases map to TRBD1. Sequencing used PBMCs. CDR3 amino acids: CASSYVARGNYGYTF. In DNA form, the CDR3 reads TGTGCCAGCAGTTATGTGGCCAGGGGGAACTATGGCTACACCTTC.